A single sample is the source of the 2 T cell receptor beta chains below, sequenced in a study of blood T cells in healthy people across ages. A J-beta primer mix and a sample-barcoded 5' primer were used in a second PCR of roughly 7 to 12 cycles. One entry per CDR3 protein, called by TCRdb with MiXCR from the 5' RACE reads. The table lists around 1,000,000 distinct CDR3 sequences, almost 25% of them singletons. The sample also formed part of further work on T cells of mothers and their children.

The sample comprised blood. These TCRs come from a girl between 2 and 10 years old in good health.

This clonotype was observed once. The rearrangement uses TRBV5-1 and TRBJ2-5, with 10 positions matching TRBD1. The J call may be wrong; the DNA end is better matched by TRBJ2-1. The CDR3 contains 14 residues. CDR1 and CDR2 (germline): SGHRS, YFSETQ. Here the CDR3 reads CASIRTGGGHEQFF. The CDR3 DNA follows: TGCGCCAGCATAAGGACAGGGGGAGGCCATGAGCAGTTCTTC.

CDR3 protein: CASSLEGQQNTEAFF. The CDR3 DNA reads as TGTGCCAGCAGCTTAGAGGGACAGCAGAACACTGAAGCTTTCTTT. The V and J genes are TRBV13 and TRBJ1-1, with 7 nucleotides matching TRBD1. CDR1 and CDR2 from the germline V gene are PRHDT and FYEKMQ (reference sequence). V gave up 1 base and J gave up 1 base; unmatched junction bases: 3. This CDR3 spans 15 amino acids. The full variable domain, in which reference TRBV13 and TRBJ1-1 provide the parts outside the CDR3, is AAGVIQSPRHLIKEKRETATLKCYPIPRHDTVYWYQQGPGQDPQFLISFYEKMQSDKGSIPDRFSAQQFSDYHSELNMSSLELGDSALYFCASSLEGQQNTEAFFGQGTRLTVV.